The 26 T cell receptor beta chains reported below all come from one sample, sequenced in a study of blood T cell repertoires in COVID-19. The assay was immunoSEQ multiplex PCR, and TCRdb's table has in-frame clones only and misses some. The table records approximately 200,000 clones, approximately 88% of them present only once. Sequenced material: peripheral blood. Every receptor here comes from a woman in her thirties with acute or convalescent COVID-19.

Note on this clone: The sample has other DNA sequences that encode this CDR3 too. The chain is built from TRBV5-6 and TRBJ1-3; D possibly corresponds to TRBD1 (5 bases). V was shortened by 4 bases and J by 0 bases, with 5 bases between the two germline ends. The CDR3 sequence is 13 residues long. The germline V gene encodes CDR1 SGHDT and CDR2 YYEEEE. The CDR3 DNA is TGTGCCAGCAGCAGGGGCTCTGGAAACACCATATATTTT. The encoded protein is CASSRGSGNTIYF. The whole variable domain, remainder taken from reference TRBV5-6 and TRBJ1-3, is DAGVTQSPTHLIKTRGQQVTLRCSPKSGHDTVSWYQQALGQGPQFIFQYYEEEERQRGNFPDRFSGHQFPNYSSELNVNALLLGDSALYLCASSRGSGNTIYFGEGSWLTVV.

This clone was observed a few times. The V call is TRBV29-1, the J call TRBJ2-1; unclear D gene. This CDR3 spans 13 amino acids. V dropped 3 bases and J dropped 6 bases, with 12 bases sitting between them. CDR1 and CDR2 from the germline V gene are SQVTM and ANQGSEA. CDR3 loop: CSVEHGYSNEQFF. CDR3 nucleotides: TGCAGCGTTGAGCACGGCTACAGCAATGAGCAGTTCTTC.

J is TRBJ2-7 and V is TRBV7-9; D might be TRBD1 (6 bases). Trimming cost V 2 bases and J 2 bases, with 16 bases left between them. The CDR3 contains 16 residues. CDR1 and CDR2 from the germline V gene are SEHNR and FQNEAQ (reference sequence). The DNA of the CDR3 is TGTGCCAGCAGCTTAACCCCTGGACAGCCCGCCTACGAGCAGTACTTC. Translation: CASSLTPGQPAYEQYF. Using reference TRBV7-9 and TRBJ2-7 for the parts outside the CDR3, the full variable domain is DTGVSQNPRHKITKRGQNVTFRCDPISEHNRLYWYRQTLGQGPEFLTYFQNEAQLEKSRLLSDRFSAERPKGSFSTLEIQRTEQGDSAMYLCASSLTPGQPAYEQYFGPGTRLTVT.

This CDR3 is CASSPNHMGDSLTGELFF. For the CDR3, the DNA is TGTGCCAGCAGTCCGAACCATATGGGGGACTCCCTCACCGGGGAGCTGTTTTTT. This rearrangement joins TRBV27 to TRBJ2-2; the D gene is possibly TRBD2 (6 bases). CDR1 and CDR2 (germline): MNHEY, SMNVEV (reference sequence). V lost 5 bases, J lost 4 bases, and 23 bases lay in between. The CDR3 runs 18 residues.

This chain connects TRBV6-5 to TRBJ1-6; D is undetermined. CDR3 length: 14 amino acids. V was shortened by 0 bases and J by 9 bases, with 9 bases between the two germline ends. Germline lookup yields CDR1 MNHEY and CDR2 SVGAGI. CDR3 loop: CASSYSWALSPLHF. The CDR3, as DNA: TGTGCCAGCAGTTACTCCTGGGCCCTTTCACCCCTCCACTTT.

The CDR3 reads CASSSGAGELFF. The CDR3 DNA is TGTGCCAGCAGCTCAGGGGCCGGGGAGCTGTTTTTT. The chain employs TRBV7-9 and TRBJ2-2; D may be TRBD1 (6 bases). Trimming pared 4 bases from V and 6 bases from J, leaving 6 bases between. The germline V gene encodes CDR1 SEHNR and CDR2 FQNEAQ (reference sequence). The CDR3 is 12 amino acids.

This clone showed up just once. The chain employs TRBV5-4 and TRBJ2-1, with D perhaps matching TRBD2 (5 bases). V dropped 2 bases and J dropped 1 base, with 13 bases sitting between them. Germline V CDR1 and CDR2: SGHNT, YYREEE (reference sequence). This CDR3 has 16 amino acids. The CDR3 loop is CASSFGVGLSYNEQFF. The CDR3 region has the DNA TGTGCCAGCAGCTTTGGCGTCGGACTGTCCTACAATGAGCAGTTCTTC. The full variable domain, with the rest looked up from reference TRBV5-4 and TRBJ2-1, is ETGVTQSPTHLIKTRGQQVTLRCSSQSGHNTVSWYQQALGQGPQFIFQYYREEENGRGNFPPRFSGLQFPNYSSELNVNALELDDSALYLCASSFGVGLSYNEQFFGPGTRLTVL.

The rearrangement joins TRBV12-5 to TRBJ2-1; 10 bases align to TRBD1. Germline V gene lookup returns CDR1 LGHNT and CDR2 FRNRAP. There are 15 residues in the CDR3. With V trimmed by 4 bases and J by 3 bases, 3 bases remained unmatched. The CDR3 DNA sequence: TGTGCTAGTGGTTCCGGGACAGGGGACTACAATGAGCAGTTCTTC. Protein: CASGSGTGDYNEQFF.

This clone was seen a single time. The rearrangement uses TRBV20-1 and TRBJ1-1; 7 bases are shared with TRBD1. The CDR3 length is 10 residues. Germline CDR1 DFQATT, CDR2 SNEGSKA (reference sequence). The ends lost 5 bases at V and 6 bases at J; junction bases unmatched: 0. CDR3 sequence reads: CSAGQAEAFF. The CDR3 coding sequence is TGCAGTGCTGGACAGGCTGAAGCTTTCTTT.

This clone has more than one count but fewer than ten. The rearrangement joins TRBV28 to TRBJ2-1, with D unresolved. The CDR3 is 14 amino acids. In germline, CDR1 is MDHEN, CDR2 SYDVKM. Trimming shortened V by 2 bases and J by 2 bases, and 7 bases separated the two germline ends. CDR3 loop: CASSLLAAYNEQFF. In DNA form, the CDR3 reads TGTGCCAGCAGTTTACTGGCTGCCTACAATGAGCAGTTCTTC.

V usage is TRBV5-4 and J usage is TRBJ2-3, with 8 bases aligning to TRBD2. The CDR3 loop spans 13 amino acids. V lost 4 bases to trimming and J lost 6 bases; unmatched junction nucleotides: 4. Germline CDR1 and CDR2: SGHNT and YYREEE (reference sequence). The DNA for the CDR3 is TGTGCCAGCAGCGGGACTAGTTCGGATACGCAGTATTTT. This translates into CASSGTSSDTQYF.

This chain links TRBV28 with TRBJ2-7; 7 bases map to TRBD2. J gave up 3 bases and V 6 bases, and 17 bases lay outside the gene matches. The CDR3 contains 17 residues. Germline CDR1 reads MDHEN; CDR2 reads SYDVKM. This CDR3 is CASSMGPAGDYRYEQYF. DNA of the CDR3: TGTGCCAGCAGCATGGGGCCGGCGGGAGATTACCGCTACGAGCAGTACTTC.

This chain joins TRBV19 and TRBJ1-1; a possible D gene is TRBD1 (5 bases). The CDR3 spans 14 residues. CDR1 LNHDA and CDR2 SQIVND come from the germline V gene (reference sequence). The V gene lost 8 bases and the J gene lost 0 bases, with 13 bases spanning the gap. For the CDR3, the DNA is TGTGCCAGTCGAAAGGGACTTTTGAACACTGAAGCTTTCTTT. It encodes CASRKGLLNTEAFF.

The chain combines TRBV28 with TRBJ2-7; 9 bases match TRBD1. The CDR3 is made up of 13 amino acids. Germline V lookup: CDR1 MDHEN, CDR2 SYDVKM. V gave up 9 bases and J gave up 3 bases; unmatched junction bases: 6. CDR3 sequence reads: CASMTGGVYEQYF. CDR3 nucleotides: TGTGCCAGTATGACAGGGGGGGTCTACGAGCAGTACTTC.

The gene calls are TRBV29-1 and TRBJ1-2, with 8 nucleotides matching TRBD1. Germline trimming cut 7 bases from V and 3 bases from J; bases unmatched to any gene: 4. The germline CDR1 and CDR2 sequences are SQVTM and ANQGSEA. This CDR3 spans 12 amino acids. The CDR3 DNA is TGCAGCGGGACAGGGCCCGACTATGGCTACACCTTC. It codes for CSGTGPDYGYTF.

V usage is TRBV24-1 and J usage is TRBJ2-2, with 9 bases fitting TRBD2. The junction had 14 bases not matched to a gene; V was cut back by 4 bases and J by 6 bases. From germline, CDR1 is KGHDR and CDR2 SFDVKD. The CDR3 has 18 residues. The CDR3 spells CATSDSGLAGDHSGELFF. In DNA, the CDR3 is TGTGCCACCAGTGACTCCGGTTTAGCGGGAGACCACTCCGGGGAGCTGTTTTTT.

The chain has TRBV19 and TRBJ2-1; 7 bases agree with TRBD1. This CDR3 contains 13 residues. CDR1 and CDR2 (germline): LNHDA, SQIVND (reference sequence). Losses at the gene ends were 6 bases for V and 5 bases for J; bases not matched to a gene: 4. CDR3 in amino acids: CASSPGQNNEQFF. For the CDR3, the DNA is TGTGCCAGTAGCCCGGGACAGAACAATGAGCAGTTCTTC.

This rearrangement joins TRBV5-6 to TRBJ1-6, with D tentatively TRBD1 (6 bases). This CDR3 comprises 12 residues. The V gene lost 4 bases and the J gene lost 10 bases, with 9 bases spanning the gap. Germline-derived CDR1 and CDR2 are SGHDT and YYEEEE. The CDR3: CASSKRGSPLHF. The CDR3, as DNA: TGTGCCAGCAGCAAAAGGGGGTCACCCCTCCACTTT.

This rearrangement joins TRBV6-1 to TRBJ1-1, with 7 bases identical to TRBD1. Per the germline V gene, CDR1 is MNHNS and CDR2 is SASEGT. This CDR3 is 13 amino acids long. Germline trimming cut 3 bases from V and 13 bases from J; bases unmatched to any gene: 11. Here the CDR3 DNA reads TGTGCCAGCAGTGAGTGGAAGGGGACAGAGGTTTTCTTT. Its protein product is CASSEWKGTEVFF.

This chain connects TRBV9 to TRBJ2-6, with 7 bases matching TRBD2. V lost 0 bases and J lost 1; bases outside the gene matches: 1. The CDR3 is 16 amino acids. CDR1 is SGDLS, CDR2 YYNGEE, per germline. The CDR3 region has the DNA TGTGCCAGCAGCGTAGCGGGAGGATCTGGGGCCAACGTCCTGACTTTC. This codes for CASSVAGGSGANVLTF.

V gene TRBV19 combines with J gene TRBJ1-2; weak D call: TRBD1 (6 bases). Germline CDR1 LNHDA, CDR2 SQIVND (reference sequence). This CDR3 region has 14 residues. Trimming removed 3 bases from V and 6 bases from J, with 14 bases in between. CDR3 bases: TGTGCCAGTAGTATCCCCGACAGGCCGAATGGCTACACCTTC. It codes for CASSIPDRPNGYTF.

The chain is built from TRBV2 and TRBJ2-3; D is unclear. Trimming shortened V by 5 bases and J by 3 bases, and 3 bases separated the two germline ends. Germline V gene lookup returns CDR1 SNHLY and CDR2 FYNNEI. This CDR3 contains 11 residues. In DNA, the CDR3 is TGTGCCAGCAGTACAACAGATACGCAGTATTTT. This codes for CASSTTDTQYF.

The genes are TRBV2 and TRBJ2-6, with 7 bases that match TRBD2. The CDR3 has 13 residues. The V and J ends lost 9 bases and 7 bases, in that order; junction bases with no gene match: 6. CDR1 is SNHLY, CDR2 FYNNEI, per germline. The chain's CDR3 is CASGRVGANVLTF. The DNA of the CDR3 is TGTGCCAGTGGGAGGGTGGGCGCCAACGTCCTGACTTTC.

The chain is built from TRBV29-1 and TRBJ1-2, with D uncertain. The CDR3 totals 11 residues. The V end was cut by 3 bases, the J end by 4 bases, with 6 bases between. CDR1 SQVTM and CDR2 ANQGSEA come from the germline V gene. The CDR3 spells CSVDQFYGYTF. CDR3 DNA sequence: TGCAGCGTTGACCAATTCTATGGCTACACCTTC.

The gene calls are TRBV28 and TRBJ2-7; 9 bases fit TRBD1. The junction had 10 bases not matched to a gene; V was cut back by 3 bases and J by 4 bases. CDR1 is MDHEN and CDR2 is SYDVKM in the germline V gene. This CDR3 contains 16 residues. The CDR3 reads CASSFVPGQGFYEQYF. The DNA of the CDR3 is TGTGCCAGCAGTTTTGTTCCGGGACAGGGTTTTTACGAGCAGTACTTC.

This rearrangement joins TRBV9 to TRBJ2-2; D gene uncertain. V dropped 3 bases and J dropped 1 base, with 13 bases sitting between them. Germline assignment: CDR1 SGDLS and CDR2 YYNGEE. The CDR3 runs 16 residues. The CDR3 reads CASSATYFLNTGELFF. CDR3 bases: TGTGCCAGCAGCGCGACTTACTTTCTGAACACCGGGGAGCTGTTTTTT.